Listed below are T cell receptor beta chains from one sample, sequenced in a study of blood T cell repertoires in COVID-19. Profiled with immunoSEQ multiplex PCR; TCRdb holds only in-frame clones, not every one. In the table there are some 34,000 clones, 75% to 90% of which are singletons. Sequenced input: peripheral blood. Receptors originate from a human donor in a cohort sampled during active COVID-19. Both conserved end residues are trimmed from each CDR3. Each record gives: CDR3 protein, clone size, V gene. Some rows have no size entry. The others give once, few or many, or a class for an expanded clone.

AWSFTGGTDTQY | once | TRBV30
ASSSEDRGNTGELF | . | TRBV28
ASSIILGLKWNEQF | . | TRBV7-9
ASKTSGTSYNEQF | . | TRBV5-1
ASSYGQAQEQY | . | TRBV6-5
ASSEYGQGEKLF | . | TRBV25-1
ASSSISGGGKETQY | . | TRBV2
ASSFVGGWETQY | . | TRBV27
ASSLGTGGYQPQH | . | TRBV18
ASSPAGDPAYYGYT | once | TRBV4-1
ASSPPQGPYNEQF | few | TRBV5-1
ASSSLYSDDGYT | . | TRBV18
ASSRDRGHYEQY | . | TRBV5-1
SVGPGDDNYGYT | . | TRBV29-1
ASQPEGALGYT | few | TRBV2
ASSKQEARGNTEAF | . | TRBV21-1
ASSLAGTYEQY | . | TRBV5-1
ASSVRESGSFYNEQF | . | TRBV7-2
ASIPSPMTSHIAPSTDTQY | . | TRBV12-1
ASSLLQGLNEKLF | few | TRBV28
ASSKGTEETQY | . | TRBV5-1
ASSLPSGTENTGELF | . | TRBV7-8
ASSFRGSPGTQY | . | TRBV5-8
ASSFQGLPGELF | . | TRBV5-1
ASSRSMASGNEQF | . | TRBV6-5
ASSAGQGARAF | . | TRBV10-1
ASSLGTMNTGELF | . | TRBV3-1/TRBV3-2
ASSLSREDEQY | . | TRBV5-4
ASNGQVHTGELF | . | TRBV2
ASSRTDRYYEQY | . | TRBV28
ASSMGTGVQPQH | . | TRBV19
AWSGDRVAYEQY | . | TRBV30
ASSDPRDNEQF | once | TRBV2
ASSLLPTGAGNTIY | few | TRBV5-1
ASSLGFPGHRTDTQY | . | TRBV11-3
ASGTGIGPEAF | few | TRBV7-9
ASSPGGGSRSYEQY | . | TRBV3-1/TRBV3-2
ASSLGGQGGLRETQY | . | TRBV5-1
ASSARTGEREKLF | . | TRBV5-1
ASSDQTATNEKLF | . | TRBV11-2
ASTELLVDEQY | . | TRBV28
ASSLAGLEQETQY | once | TRBV7-9
ASTRQGFSNQPQH | . | TRBV19
ASSFIGPETQY | once | TRBV27
AISDLSYVSTGEQF | . | TRBV10-3
ASSQLRGDNEQF | once | TRBV4-2
ASTPEPQGDGAF | . | TRBV19
ASSLETSGYNEQF | . | TRBV5-1
ASSTYTDTQY | . | TRBV28